This TCR beta chain is drawn from a study of cytomegalovirus exposure and HLA in healthy donors. Study information: In an early release, HLA-typed donors contributed tens of millions of unique TCR sequences. Whole-study results and caveats: TCR association rates varied by HLA locus in a later analysis, with DRB1 highest and HLA-C lowest. When the data were analyzed later, several of the most significant clusters appeared to be linked to common viral pathogens.

PCR amplification relied on 60 Vbeta primers (plus 13 Jbeta primers). Sequenced by immunoSEQ multiplex PCR; TCRdb stores in-frame clones only, minus some. The sample comprises 300,000 or so clones, roughly 86% of which are singletons, and approximately 2% rests with the top ten. The V segment lost 4 bases and the J segment 4 bases; nucleotides outside the gene matches: 7. This CDR3 contains 16 residues. Germline values: CDR1 SEHNR, CDR2 FQNEAQ (reference sequence). As to this clone: Its antigen is unknown.

The V call is TRBV7-9, the J call TRBJ2-5; TRBD1 agrees at 12 bases. The material sequenced was PBMCs. The receptor was derived from a woman aged 40-49 years in good health and CMV-seropositive. The CDR3 loop reads CASSSEGQGARETQYF. CDR3 sequence (DNA): TGTGCCAGCAGCTCCGAGGGACAGGGGGCAAGAGAGACCCAGTACTTC. Full variable domain (missing parts from reference TRBV7-9 and TRBJ2-5): DTGVSQNPRHKITKRGQNVTFRCDPISEHNRLYWYRQTLGQGPEFLTYFQNEAQLEKSRLLSDRFSAERPKGSFSTLEIQRTEQGDSAMYLCASSSEGQGARETQYFGPGTRLLVL.